The 29 T cell receptor beta chains reported below all come from one sample, sequenced in a study of cytomegalovirus exposure and HLA in healthy donors. Using immunoSEQ multiplex PCR, the repertoire was profiled, and TCRdb retains in-frame clones only, with some absent. The sample holds about 64,000 clones, approximately 90% seen once. Sequenced material: PBMCs. These receptors originate from a woman between 18 and 29 years old in good health and CMV-seronegative.

In this sample, this clone turned up once. The rearrangement links TRBV19 to TRBJ1-1; D is perhaps TRBD1 (5 bases). The germline gives CDR1 LNHDA, CDR2 SQIVND (reference sequence). The germline V and J ends were trimmed by 7 bases and 2 bases, with 11 bases remaining between them. This CDR3 has 13 residues. The CDR3, as DNA: TGTGCCAGTAACAGGCGAGGAAACACTGAAGCTTTCTTT. It translates to CASNRRGNTEAFF.

V and J are TRBV9 and TRBJ2-6; possibly TRBD2 for D (6 bases). CDR1 is SGDLS and CDR2 is YYNGEE in the germline V gene. V was clipped by 3 bases and J by 0 bases, with 22 bases between them. The CDR3 extends over 20 amino acids. CDR3 nucleotides: TGTGCCAGCAGCGACCGATCCCGGGACTCACGATACTCTGGGGCCAACGTCCTGACTTTC. It translates to CASSDRSRDSRYSGANVLTF. Full variable domain (remainder filled in from reference TRBV9 and TRBJ2-6): DSGVTQTPKHLITATGQRVTLRCSPRSGDLSVYWYQQSLDQGLQFLIQYYNGEERAKGNILERFSAQQFPDLHSELNLSSLELGDSALYFCASSDRSRDSRYSGANVLTFGAGSRLTVL.

The chain uses TRBV11-3 and TRBJ2-3, with 15 bases identical to TRBD2. Germline V CDR1 and CDR2: SGHNT, YENEEA. V dropped 5 bases and J dropped 0; count of bases not matched to a gene: 3. The length of the CDR3 is 17 residues. The CDR3 here is CASSPGLAGGSTDTQYF. CDR3 coding DNA: TGTGCCAGCAGCCCGGGACTAGCGGGAGGTAGCACAGATACGCAGTATTTT.

The chain carries TRBV29-1 and TRBJ2-4; tentatively, D is TRBD2 (6 bases). This CDR3 region has 13 residues. The V end lost 8 bases, the J end lost 7 bases, and 18 bases lay between the germline ends. The germline V gene has CDR1 SQVTM and CDR2 ANQGSEA. Here the CDR3 reads CSLKTGVSNIQYF. DNA for the CDR3: TGCAGCTTAAAAACGGGAGTTTCGAACATTCAGTACTTC.

This clone showed up just once. The DNA for the CDR3 is TGTGCCAGCAGTCCTATAATACAGGGTCCCTACGAGCAGTACTTC. Its protein product is CASSPIIQGPYEQYF. The rearrangement uses TRBV27 and TRBJ2-5; D might be TRBD1 (6 bases). The J call may be faulty, since TRBJ2-7 better matches the DNA end. CDR1 and CDR2 from the germline V gene are MNHEY and SMNVEV (reference sequence). CDR3 length: 15 residues.

V and J are TRBV28 and TRBJ1-5; D might be TRBD1 (5 bases). The CDR3 extends over 14 amino acids. The germline V gene encodes CDR1 MDHEN and CDR2 SYDVKM. V dropped 6 bases and J dropped 9 bases, with 18 bases sitting between them. This CDR3 is CASRPPRRQRPQHF. The CDR3 DNA is TGTGCCAGCAGACCTCCACGGAGACAGAGGCCCCAGCATTTT. The full variable domain, its missing parts supplied by reference TRBV28 and TRBJ1-5, is DVKVTQSSRYLVKRTGEKVFLECVQDMDHENMFWYRQDPGLGLRLIYFSYDVKMKEKGDIPEGYSVSREKKERFSLILESASTNQTSMYLCASRPPRRQRPQHFGDGTRLSIL.

The CDR3: CASSPGDQPQHF. As DNA, the CDR3 is TGTGCCAGCAGCCCAGGGGATCAGCCCCAGCATTTT. The chain joins TRBV7-9 to TRBJ1-5; tentatively, D is TRBD1 (6 bases). V dropped 5 bases and J dropped 5 bases, with 7 bases sitting between them. The CDR3 has 12 residues. From germline, CDR1 is SEHNR and CDR2 FQNEAQ (reference sequence).

The rearrangement uses TRBV30 and TRBJ2-2, with 10 bases identical to TRBD2. Looked up from germline, CDR1 is GTSNPN and CDR2 is SVGIG (reference sequence). V shed 1 base, J shed 6 bases, and the junction held 5 bases outside the gene matches. The CDR3 has 15 residues. The CDR3 nucleotides are TGTGCCTGGAGTGGAGCGGGGGGGGCAGCCGGGGAGCTGTTTTTT. It codes for CAWSGAGGAAGELFF.

The chain links TRBV12-5 to TRBJ2-1, with no clear D. The V and J ends lost 4 bases and 5 bases respectively, with 3 bases between them. Germline V gives CDR1 LGHNT, CDR2 FRNRAP. The CDR3 is 11 residues long. CDR3 amino acids: CASGSNNEQFF. The CDR3 DNA follows: TGTGCTAGTGGTTCCAACAATGAGCAGTTCTTC.

This chain links TRBV27 with TRBJ2-3; 7 nucleotides line up with TRBD1. The V segment lost 9 bases and the J segment 0 bases; nucleotides outside the gene matches: 9. The germline V gene has CDR1 MNHEY and CDR2 SMNVEV (reference sequence). The CDR3 runs 15 residues. This CDR3 reads CASVSRTGSTDTQYF. CDR3 DNA: TGTGCCAGTGTGTCTAGGACAGGTAGCACAGATACGCAGTATTTT.

This chain connects TRBV7-8 to TRBJ1-3, with a tentative D call TRBD1 (5 bases). The V gene lost 1 base and the J gene lost 4 bases, with 11 bases spanning the gap. The CDR3 totals 15 residues. Germline CDR1 is SGHVS and CDR2 is FQNEAQ. CDR3 residues: CASSLVAGSGNTIYF. CDR3 coding DNA: TGTGCCAGCAGCTTAGTCGCAGGGTCCGGAAACACCATATATTTT.

The V call is TRBV13, the J call TRBJ2-1, with a tentative D call TRBD1 (7 bases). V lost 5 bases and J 4 bases, leaving 15 bases between the germline ends. The CDR3 covers 15 residues. Germline CDR1 and CDR2: PRHDT and FYEKMQ (reference sequence). The CDR3 loop reads CASSRSGGGYNEQFF. CDR3 sequence (DNA): TGTGCCAGCAGCCGATCAGGGGGAGGATACAATGAGCAGTTCTTC.

This clone showed up just once. This sequence joins TRBV5-8 and TRBJ2-1, with TRBD1 matching 12 bases. The junction had 4 bases not matched to a gene; V was cut back by 2 bases and J by 7 bases. The CDR3 is made up of 15 amino acids. The germline gives CDR1 SGHTS, CDR2 YDEGEE. This chain's CDR3 is CASSFWGQGANEQFF. CDR3 bases: TGTGCCAGCAGCTTCTGGGGACAGGGGGCGAATGAGCAGTTCTTC.

The gene calls are TRBV10-1 and TRBJ1-1; 7 bases are shared with TRBD1. Germline CDR1 reads WNHNN; CDR2 reads SYGVQD (reference sequence). V dropped 0 bases and J dropped 1; count of bases not matched to a gene: 5. CDR3 length equals 16 residues. CDR3 sequence reads: CASSESLTGRNTEAFF. DNA of the CDR3: TGCGCCAGCAGTGAGTCGTTGACAGGGAGGAACACTGAAGCTTTCTTT.

This chain uses TRBV29-1 with TRBJ2-7; TRBD2 is a possible D gene (6 bases). This CDR3 spans 13 amino acids. V lost 2 bases, J lost 5 bases, and 13 bases lay in between. Germline assignment: CDR1 SQVTM and CDR2 ANQGSEA. CDR3 bases: TGCAGCGTTGAACTCCTAGCGCGGCACGAGCAGTACTTC. Translation: CSVELLARHEQYF.

This clone has more than one count but fewer than ten. The chain uses TRBV29-1 and TRBJ2-7, with D possibly matching TRBD1 (6 bases). Germline V gives CDR1 SQVTM, CDR2 ANQGSEA. V was trimmed by 3 bases and J by 0 bases, leaving 15 bases between them. The CDR3 is 15 amino acids. CDR3 DNA sequence: TGCAGCGTTGATAGGCCAGGGGCAAGCTCCTACGAGCAGTACTTC. This codes for CSVDRPGASSYEQYF.

The table lists this clone with a count of one. The chain combines TRBV5-1 with TRBJ1-3; D call uncertain. Germline V gives CDR1 SGHRS, CDR2 YFSETQ. Trimming pared 0 bases from V and 0 bases from J, leaving 13 bases between. The CDR3 length is 17 residues. CDR3 bases: TGCGCCAGCAGCTTGGTAAGCGAAGGATCCTCTGGAAACACCATATATTTT. Amino acids: CASSLVSEGSSGNTIYF. The full variable domain, with the rest looked up from reference TRBV5-1 and TRBJ1-3, is KAGVTQTPRYLIKTRGQQVTLSCSPISGHRSVSWYQQTPGQGLQFLFEYFSETQRNKGNFPGRFSGRQFSNSRSEMNVSTLELGDSALYLCASSLVSEGSSGNTIYFGEGSWLTVV.

This chain joins TRBV2 and TRBJ2-6, with 7 bases fitting TRBD1. This CDR3 spans 15 amino acids. The V segment lost 7 bases and the J segment 5 bases; nucleotides outside the gene matches: 8. Germline assignment: CDR1 SNHLY and CDR2 FYNNEI. The CDR3 is CASTYRGNWANVLTF. The CDR3 nucleotides are TGTGCCAGCACGTACAGGGGTAACTGGGCCAACGTCCTGACTTTC.

CDR3 region: CASSLVSGRGSNEQFF. The CDR3, as DNA: TGTGCCAGCAGCTTAGTTAGCGGGAGGGGAAGTAATGAGCAGTTCTTC. The genes are TRBV7-9 and TRBJ2-1; 11 positions match TRBD2. The germline V gene encodes CDR1 SEHNR and CDR2 FQNEAQ (reference sequence). The CDR3 runs to 16 residues. With V trimmed by 1 base and J by 7 bases, 6 bases remained unmatched. The whole variable domain, remainder taken from reference TRBV7-9 and TRBJ2-1, is DTGVSQNPRHKITKRGQNVTFRCDPISEHNRLYWYRQTLGQGPEFLTYFQNEAQLEKSRLLSDRFSAERPKGSFSTLEIQRTEQGDSAMYLCASSLVSGRGSNEQFFGPGTRLTVL.

The V call is TRBV27, the J call TRBJ1-4; 8 nucleotides agree with TRBD1. The J segment lost 7 bases and the V segment lost 8 bases, leaving 9 bases of the junction unmatched. The germline V gene encodes CDR1 MNHEY and CDR2 SMNVEV (reference sequence). The CDR3 has 14 amino acids. DNA for the CDR3: TGTGCCAGCGGTACCCAGGGGGCAGGTGAAAAACTGTTTTTT. It is translated as CASGTQGAGEKLFF.

This clone was counted a few times. The chain joins TRBV5-5 to TRBJ1-2, with 7 bases matching TRBD1. The CDR3 loop spans 14 amino acids. Germline V gene data show CDR1 as SGHKS and CDR2 as YYEKEE (reference sequence). The V and J ends lost 4 bases and 6 bases, in that order; junction bases with no gene match: 9. This CDR3 reads CASSPETGPHGYTF. CDR3 nucleotide sequence: TGTGCCAGCAGCCCCGAGACAGGGCCCCATGGCTACACCTTC.

The chain has TRBV4-1 and TRBJ2-1; D gene unclear. This CDR3 has 15 amino acids. CDR1 is MGHRA, CDR2 YSYEKL, per germline. Trimming shortened V by 0 bases and J by 0 bases, and 6 bases separated the two germline ends. Written as DNA, the CDR3 is TGCGCCAGCAGCCAAGATCCTAGCTCCTACAATGAGCAGTTCTTC. It codes for CASSQDPSSYNEQFF.

This clone was seen only a few times. The chain uses TRBV6-1 and TRBJ2-7; D might be TRBD1 (6 bases). The germline V and J ends were trimmed by 6 bases and 2 bases, with 8 bases remaining between them. In germline, CDR1 is MNHNS, CDR2 SASEGT. This CDR3 region has 12 residues. In DNA form, the CDR3 reads TGTGCCAGCAGACAGGGTACCTACGAGCAGTACTTC. Protein: CASRQGTYEQYF.

The genes are TRBV5-1 and TRBJ2-5, with a tentative D call TRBD2 (6 bases). The V end lost 3 bases, the J end lost 3 bases, and 15 bases lay between the germline ends. CDR1 and CDR2 from the germline V gene are SGHRS and YFSETQ. This CDR3 contains 15 residues. CDR3 nucleotides: TGCGCCAGCAGCTGGGAGGATAATCTGAAAGAGACCCAGTACTTC. Its protein is CASSWEDNLKETQYF.

This rearrangement joins TRBV27 to TRBJ1-1; 9 bases map to TRBD1. CDR1 and CDR2 from the germline V gene are MNHEY and SMNVEV (reference sequence). The V and J ends lost 5 bases and 4 bases, in that order; junction bases with no gene match: 8. The CDR3 is made up of 15 amino acids. The CDR3 protein is CASSNRGLVGTEAFF. For the CDR3, the DNA is TGTGCCAGCAGTAACAGGGGGCTGGTAGGCACTGAAGCTTTCTTT.

The chain employs TRBV7-6 and TRBJ2-2, with D possibly being TRBD1 (6 bases). The V gene lost 1 base and the J gene lost 3 bases, with 9 bases spanning the gap. Germline V lookup: CDR1 SGHVS, CDR2 FNYEAQ. This CDR3 has 15 amino acids. The CDR3 DNA reads TGTGCCAGCAGCTTAGGGACAGCCCACACCGGGGAGCTGTTTTTT. As protein: CASSLGTAHTGELFF.

The V and J genes are TRBV4-2 and TRBJ2-7, with 12 nucleotides matching TRBD2. Losses at the gene ends were 1 base for V and 2 bases for J; bases not matched to a gene: 6. The CDR3 is 17 residues long. Germline loops: CDR1 LGHNA, CDR2 YNFKEQ. The CDR3 here is CASSQAGTSGYPYEQYF. The DNA of the CDR3 is TGTGCCAGCAGCCAAGCTGGGACTAGCGGGTACCCCTACGAGCAGTACTTC.

The rearrangement uses TRBV7-3 and TRBJ2-2; 11 nucleotides agree with TRBD2. This CDR3 is built from 17 residues. CDR1 SGHTA and CDR2 FQGTGA come from the germline V gene. The junction had 9 bases not matched to a gene; V was cut back by 4 bases and J by 5 bases. The CDR3 sequence: CASSSRTSGGRTGELFF. As DNA, the CDR3 is TGTGCCAGCAGCTCCCGCACTAGCGGGGGCAGGACCGGGGAGCTGTTTTTT.

The chain uses TRBV5-1 and TRBJ2-5; 7 positions agree with TRBD2. The J segment lost 2 bases and the V segment lost 3 bases, leaving 7 bases of the junction unmatched. The CDR3 totals 15 residues. Germline CDR1 is SGHRS and CDR2 is YFSETQ. CDR3 sequence reads: CASSSVGTTQETQYF. The CDR3 nucleotides are TGCGCCAGCAGCTCCGTAGGGACTACTCAAGAGACCCAGTACTTC.